Each of the 31 T cell receptor beta chains below was sequenced from the same sample in a study of naive and memory T cell subsets. The beta constant-region primer was an equimolar mix of two oligonucleotides covering TRBC1 and TRBC2. Each CDR3 protein gets one entry after TCRdb re-called the UMI-ligation and nested PCR reads with MiXCR. The data contain 130,000 to 150,000 distinct CDR3 sequences, 15% to 20% of them singletons. Sequenced material: naive CD4+ T cells from blood. The receptors derive from a human donor in good health.

This clonotype was observed at least ten times. This chain links TRBV6-5 with TRBJ1-4; TRBD1 matches at 8 bases. Unmatched junction bases numbered 7, after V lost 5 bases and J lost 5 bases. The CDR3 runs to 15 residues. CDR1 MNHEY and CDR2 SVGAGI come from the germline V gene. The DNA of the CDR3 is TGTGCCAGCAGTACCCTTTGGACAGGGAATGAAAAACTGTTTTTT. This translates into CASSTLWTGNEKLFF.

V gene TRBV19 combines with J gene TRBJ2-1, with 7 bases lining up with TRBD2. Germline V CDR1 and CDR2: LNHDA, SQIVND (reference sequence). After removal of 3 bases from V and 6 bases from J, the junction contained 8 bases not matched to a gene. This CDR3 region has 15 residues. CDR3 bases: TGTGCCAGTAGTATCTTGGCGGGAGAGAGCAATGAGCAGTTCTTC. Amino acid sequence: CASSILAGESNEQFF.

This clonotype was detected once. This rearrangement joins TRBV10-3 to TRBJ2-7; D not resolved. CDR1 is ENHRY, CDR2 SYGVKD, per germline. This CDR3 is built from 15 residues. V dropped 2 bases and J dropped 3 bases, with 14 bases sitting between them. The DNA for the CDR3 is TGTGCCATCAGTGAGCCTACGACGGCGATCTACGAGCAGTACTTC. This sequence encodes CAISEPTTAIYEQYF.

The rearrangement uses TRBV7-3 and TRBJ2-7; no clear D. This CDR3 spans 12 amino acids. V lost 5 bases and J 5 bases, leaving 10 bases between the germline ends. The germline CDR1 and CDR2 sequences are SGHTA and FQGTGA. The CDR3: CASSHNRHEQYF. The CDR3 nucleotides are TGTGCCAGCAGCCACAACCGGCACGAGCAGTACTTC.

This clonotype was counted a few times. The V gene is TRBV6-5, the J gene TRBJ1-1; no reliable D call. Trimming stripped 8 bases from V and 3 bases from J, with 16 bases between. Germline V gene lookup returns CDR1 MNHEY and CDR2 SVGAGI. The CDR3 loop spans 14 amino acids. The CDR3 bases are TGTGCCAGCCAGCGGTTCAGGTATCACACTGAAGCTTTCTTT. This gives the protein CASQRFRYHTEAFF.

Only a few counts were recorded for this clonotype. The chain carries TRBV7-9 and TRBJ2-1; 7 nucleotides agree with TRBD1. Trimming took 6 bases from V and 0 from J; bases not matched to a gene: 8. CDR1 and CDR2 (germline): SEHNR, FQNEAQ (reference sequence). This CDR3 spans 16 amino acids. The CDR3 protein is CASSSTGPSSYNEQFF. CDR3 in DNA: TGTGCCAGCAGTTCGACAGGGCCGAGCTCCTACAATGAGCAGTTCTTC.

This clonotype was picked up a small number of times. The CDR3 region is CASSLAPSSYNEQFF. The CDR3 DNA sequence: TGTGCCAGCAGCTTAGCCCCCAGCTCCTACAATGAGCAGTTCTTC. The chain joins TRBV7-2 to TRBJ2-1; no firm D call. Germline loops: CDR1 SGHTA, CDR2 FQGNSA. This CDR3 has 15 residues. V gave up 0 bases and J gave up 0 bases, with 6 bases separating them.

This clonotype was recorded a few times. CDR3 DNA: TGTGCCAGCAGCCAAGGACTAGCGGGAGCCCCTTACAATGAGCAGTTCTTC. Encoded protein: CASSQGLAGAPYNEQFF. The chain recombines TRBV9 with TRBJ2-1; 13 bases fit TRBD2. Germline-derived CDR1 and CDR2 are SGDLS and YYNGEE. V shed 4 bases and J 4 bases; nucleotides not matched to a gene: 8. The CDR3 totals 17 residues.

The CDR3 spells CASSHTSGGVYEQYF. CDR3 coding DNA: TGCGCCAGCAGCCATACTAGCGGGGGGGTCTACGAGCAGTACTTC. This chain connects TRBV4-3 to TRBJ2-7; TRBD2 matches at 13 bases. Trimming removed 3 bases from V and 3 bases from J; junction bases left unmatched: 2. Germline CDR1 and CDR2: LGHNA and YSLEER. The CDR3 runs to 15 residues.

This clonotype has a handful of counts. The CDR3 DNA reads TGCGCCAGCAGCTTGCAATCTCTAGCGGGAGTCTACGAGCAGTACTTC. Its protein is CASSLQSLAGVYEQYF. The chain recombines TRBV5-1 with TRBJ2-7; 10 positions agree with TRBD2. The CDR3 length is 16 residues. From germline, CDR1 is SGHRS and CDR2 YFSETQ. With 1 base clipped from V and 3 bases from J, the junction kept 7 bases outside the gene matches.

The CDR3 spells CASSLAGSGSKETQYF. The CDR3 DNA reads as TGTGCCAGCAGCTTAGCCGGTAGCGGGAGTAAAGAGACCCAGTACTTC. The chain is built from TRBV11-2 and TRBJ2-5, with 9 bases matching TRBD2. The CDR3 runs to 16 residues. The germline V gene has CDR1 SGHAT and CDR2 FQNNGV. Trimming removed 1 base from V and 3 bases from J; junction bases left unmatched: 6.

The V call is TRBV7-3, the J call TRBJ2-1; TRBD1 aligns across 7 bases. Germline loops: CDR1 SGHTA, CDR2 FQGTGA. Germline trimming cut 5 bases from V and 1 base from J; bases unmatched to any gene: 2. The CDR3 runs to 14 residues. The CDR3 DNA follows: TGTGCCAGCAGCGTACAGGGGTCCTACAATGAGCAGTTCTTC. Its protein is CASSVQGSYNEQFF.

The chain uses TRBV5-1 and TRBJ2-7, with TRBD2 identical over 11 bases. The CDR3 sequence is 13 residues long. In germline, CDR1 is SGHRS, CDR2 YFSETQ. Trimming removed 2 bases from V and 11 bases from J; junction bases left unmatched: 6. CDR3 coding DNA: TGCGCCAGCAGCTTTGATACTAGCGGGAGAGAGTACTTC. Protein sequence: CASSFDTSGREYF.

This chain connects TRBV11-2 to TRBJ1-5, with 10 bases lining up with TRBD1. V gave up 5 bases and J gave up 1 base; unmatched junction bases: 17. The CDR3 contains 20 residues. Germline V CDR1 and CDR2: SGHAT, FQNNGV. The DNA for the CDR3 is TGTGCCAGCAGCGGGTTGACAGGGGGCGCGGGGTATTCAAGCAATCAGCCCCAGCATTTT. Translated, it gives CASSGLTGGAGYSSNQPQHF.

This clonotype was recorded once. The CDR3 here is CASTRDRVNEKLFF. DNA for the CDR3: TGTGCCAGCACCCGGGACAGGGTCAATGAAAAACTGTTTTTT. The chain couples TRBV6-1 to TRBJ1-4, with 9 bases lining up with TRBD1. CDR3 length equals 14 residues. Per the germline V gene, CDR1 is MNHNS and CDR2 is SASEGT. V lost 7 bases and J lost 5; bases outside the gene matches: 5.

J is TRBJ2-5 and V is TRBV6-5, with 7 bases lining up with TRBD1. The V segment lost 6 bases and the J segment 5 bases; nucleotides outside the gene matches: 6. There are 13 residues in the CDR3. Per the germline V gene, CDR1 is MNHEY and CDR2 is SVGAGI. In DNA, the CDR3 is TGTGCCAGCAGCCGACAGGGCCCCGAGACCCAGTACTTC. It translates to CASSRQGPETQYF.

This clonotype came up a few times. The V gene is TRBV6-5, the J gene TRBJ1-1; D might be TRBD1 (6 bases). V lost 0 bases to trimming and J lost 1 base, with 18 bases between them. CDR1 MNHEY and CDR2 SVGAGI come from the germline V gene. This CDR3 is 18 amino acids long. The CDR3 nucleotides are TGTGCCAGCAGTTACTCTCCCGGCTCTTGGGACACGAACACTGAAGCTTTCTTT. The encoded protein is CASSYSPGSWDTNTEAFF.

J is TRBJ1-5 and V is TRBV5-6, with 7 bases that match TRBD1. Germline V gene lookup returns CDR1 SGHDT and CDR2 YYEEEE. The junction had 7 bases not matched to a gene; V was cut back by 4 bases and J by 3 bases. This CDR3 comprises 15 residues. The CDR3 region has the DNA TGTGCCAGCAGCAAGGGACAGATCACCAATCAGCCCCAGCATTTT. Its translation is CASSKGQITNQPQHF.

The chain recombines TRBV10-2 with TRBJ2-2; 10 bases match TRBD2. The ends lost 6 bases at V and 6 bases at J; junction bases unmatched: 4. The CDR3 has 14 amino acids. The germline V gene encodes CDR1 WSHSY and CDR2 SAAADI. CDR3 loop: CASRGTSDSGELFF. CDR3 bases: TGCGCCAGCAGGGGGACTAGCGATTCCGGGGAGCTGTTTTTT.

The table lists this clonotype with a few counts. The gene calls are TRBV7-8 and TRBJ1-6; D not resolved. Trimming shortened V by 2 bases and J by 0 bases, and 17 bases separated the two germline ends. This CDR3 is 19 amino acids long. Germline assignment: CDR1 SGHVS and CDR2 FQNEAQ. The CDR3 region is CASSLKPELLLSYNSPLHF. The DNA of the CDR3 is TGTGCCAGCAGCTTAAAGCCAGAGCTGCTGCTCTCCTATAATTCACCCCTCCACTTT. The whole variable domain, remainder taken from reference TRBV7-8 and TRBJ1-6, is GAGVSQSPRYKVAKRGQDVALRCDPISGHVSLFWYQQALGQGPEFLTYFQNEAQLDKSGLPSDRFFAERPEGSVSTLKIQRTQQEDSAVYLCASSLKPELLLSYNSPLHFGNGTRLTVT.

This chain connects TRBV28 to TRBJ1-5; TRBD1 is a possible D gene (5 bases). Germline V gene lookup returns CDR1 MDHEN and CDR2 SYDVKM. Trimming took 5 bases from V and 6 from J, leaving 11 bases between them. This CDR3 is built from 13 residues. The CDR3: CASSGAGTQPQHF. The CDR3 DNA follows: TGTGCCAGCAGTGGGGCAGGTACTCAGCCCCAGCATTTT.

The rearrangement uses TRBV3-1 and TRBJ2-2; D gene ambiguous. Germline-derived CDR1 and CDR2 are LGHDT and YNNKEL (reference sequence). The ends were cut back, 0 bases at V and 5 bases at J, with 7 bases in the middle. CDR3 size: 14 residues. For the CDR3, the DNA is TGTGCCAGCAGCCAAGATCTAAGAACCGGGGAGCTGTTTTTT. The encoded protein is CASSQDLRTGELFF.

This clonotype was counted only a few times. The chain couples TRBV12-3 or TRBV12-4 to TRBJ1-1; the D gene is possibly TRBD1 (5 bases). This CDR3 contains 13 residues. V was cut by 3 bases and J by 5 bases, with 10 bases left in between. In DNA form, the CDR3 reads TGTGCCAGCAGTTTGAACGCAGGGACTGAAGCTTTCTTT. Translating it yields CASSLNAGTEAFF.

At least ten counts were recorded for this clonotype. This sequence joins TRBV7-8 and TRBJ2-2; D unclear. V dropped 3 bases and J dropped 7 bases, with 9 bases sitting between them. The CDR3 is made up of 13 amino acids. CDR1 and CDR2 from the germline V gene are SGHVS and FQNEAQ. In DNA form, the CDR3 reads TGTGCCAGCAGCTTGGGTGAGGTCGGGGAGCTGTTTTTT. Amino acids: CASSLGEVGELFF.

V and J are TRBV5-1 and TRBJ2-1; D remains ambiguous. The CDR3 runs to 15 residues. Looked up from germline, CDR1 is SGHRS and CDR2 is YFSETQ. Trimming took off 4 bases at V and 6 bases at J, with 17 bases between the two ends. DNA for the CDR3: TGCGCCAGCAGCATCGGGCAGGCGTCCGGCAATGAGCAGTTCTTC. Protein product: CASSIGQASGNEQFF.

Only a few counts were recorded for this clonotype. This chain uses TRBV5-1 with TRBJ1-1, with D hard to call. Trimming removed 5 bases from V and 5 bases from J, with 16 bases in between. The length of the CDR3 is 14 residues. CDR1 is SGHRS and CDR2 is YFSETQ in the germline V gene. The CDR3 sequence: CASSTQVTGTEAFF. The CDR3 DNA reads TGCGCCAGCAGTACGCAAGTTACGGGGACTGAAGCTTTCTTT. The variable domain in full, with the rest retrieved from reference TRBV5-1 and TRBJ1-1, is KAGVTQTPRYLIKTRGQQVTLSCSPISGHRSVSWYQQTPGQGLQFLFEYFSETQRNKGNFPGRFSGRQFSNSRSEMNVSTLELGDSALYLCASSTQVTGTEAFFGQGTRLTVV.

This clonotype was detected ten times or more. This chain connects TRBV28 to TRBJ2-1, with 9 bases aligning to TRBD2. V was clipped by 5 bases and J by 8 bases; unmatched bases: 25. The CDR3 spans 20 residues. Germline V CDR1 and CDR2: MDHEN, SYDVKM. This chain's CDR3 is CASSASHGAGVAGVVDEQFF. CDR3 bases: TGTGCCAGCAGTGCATCACACGGGGCAGGAGTAGCGGGAGTTGTCGATGAGCAGTTCTTC.

This clonotype came up many times. This chain connects TRBV5-6 to TRBJ2-1; weak D call: TRBD1 (6 bases). This CDR3 is 16 amino acids long. V lost 4 bases and J lost 2, with 16 bases in between. Germline assignment: CDR1 SGHDT and CDR2 YYEEEE. CDR3 DNA: TGTGCCAGCAGCACAGACCAGGGGTTCGCCTACAATGAGCAGTTCTTC. Translating gives CASSTDQGFAYNEQFF.

The chain has TRBV20-1 and TRBJ1-5, with D hard to call. Germline-derived CDR1 and CDR2 are DFQATT and SNEGSKA (reference sequence). The CDR3 has 14 amino acids. V gave up 3 bases and J gave up 4 bases, with 13 bases separating them. In DNA, the CDR3 is TGCAGTGCTAGGGCTTGGCAGGTAAATCAGCCCCAGCATTTT. Its translation: CSARAWQVNQPQHF.

The chain employs TRBV29-1 and TRBJ1-2, with TRBD1 matching 10 bases. CDR1 SQVTM and CDR2 ANQGSEA come from the germline V gene. The junction had 4 bases not matched to a gene; V was cut back by 7 bases and J by 2 bases. The length of the CDR3 is 13 residues. The CDR3 region is CSGGTGENYGYTF. CDR3 bases: TGCAGCGGGGGGACAGGGGAGAACTATGGCTACACCTTC.

The rearrangement links TRBV4-2 to TRBJ2-5; 8 nucleotides line up with TRBD2. This CDR3 comprises 19 residues. After removal of 0 bases from V and 5 bases from J, the junction contained 17 bases not matched to a gene. Germline assignment: CDR1 LGHNA and CDR2 YNFKEQ. The CDR3 nucleotides read TGTGCCAGCAGCCAAGACGGACTGCCTAGCGGGTCGACGGGGGAGACCCAGTACTTC. It encodes CASSQDGLPSGSTGETQYF.